Each of the 4 T cell receptor beta chains below was sequenced from the same sample in a study of T cell repertoires in cytomegalovirus infection. TCRdb used MiXCR to reprocess the reads, holding one entry per CDR3 protein. The sample has approximately 76,000 distinct CDR3 sequences, more than 3.5% seen once. Sequences were obtained from PBMCs. These receptors were obtained from a human donor in good health (CMV status not recorded). Some clones in this sample may be carry-over from other donors' samples.

This clonotype came up many times. The rearrangement uses TRBV2 and TRBJ2-7; D perhaps matches TRBD1 (6 bases). Per the germline V gene, CDR1 is SNHLY and CDR2 is FYNNEI. This CDR3 spans 14 amino acids. V dropped 6 bases and J dropped 1 base, with 13 bases sitting between them. The CDR3, as DNA: TGTGCCAGCAGGCAAGAGAGGGGGTCCTACGAGCAGTACTTC. It specifies CASRQERGSYEQYF.

This clonotype was seen ten or more times. V gene TRBV11-1 combines with J gene TRBJ2-1; 7 bases are shared with TRBD2. Looked up from germline, CDR1 is SGHAT and CDR2 is FQDESV (reference sequence). The CDR3 length is 15 residues. With 5 bases clipped from V and 2 bases from J, the junction kept 6 bases outside the gene matches. CDR3: CASSPTSAAYNEQFF. For the CDR3, the DNA is TGTGCCAGCAGCCCAACTAGCGCAGCCTACAATGAGCAGTTCTTC.

This clonotype was found many times. This chain links TRBV4-1 with TRBJ1-1; maybe TRBD1 (6 bases). The CDR3 sequence is 14 residues long. Trimming took 6 bases from V and 6 from J, leaving 17 bases between them. Germline V gene lookup returns CDR1 MGHRA and CDR2 YSYEKL. The CDR3 region is CASRGGGGWAEAFF. The CDR3 DNA sequence: TGCGCCAGCAGGGGAGGCGGGGGCTGGGCTGAAGCTTTCTTT.

In this sample, this clonotype turned up many times. The V gene is TRBV6-5, the J gene TRBJ2-5, with 9 bases that match TRBD2. The CDR3 runs 17 residues. V was pared by 1 base and J by 7 bases, with 13 bases of the junction left unmatched. Per the germline V gene, CDR1 is MNHEY and CDR2 is SVGAGI. CDR3 coding DNA: TGTGCCAGCAGTTACTGGGGAGCGGCGGGGGGGCCTGGGACCCAGTACTTC. Translation: CASSYWGAAGGPGTQYF.